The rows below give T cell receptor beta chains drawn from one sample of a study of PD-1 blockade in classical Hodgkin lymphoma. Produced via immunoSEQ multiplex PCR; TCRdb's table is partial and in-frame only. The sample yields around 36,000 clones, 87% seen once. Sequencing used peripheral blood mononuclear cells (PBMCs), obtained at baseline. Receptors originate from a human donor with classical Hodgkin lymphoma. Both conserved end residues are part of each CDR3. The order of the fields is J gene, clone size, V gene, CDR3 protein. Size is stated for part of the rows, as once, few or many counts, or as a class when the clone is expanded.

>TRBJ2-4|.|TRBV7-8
CASSARQGMGYKAKNIQYF
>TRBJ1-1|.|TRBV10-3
CAISTRVANTEAFF
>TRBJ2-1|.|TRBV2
CASRGLANYNEQFF
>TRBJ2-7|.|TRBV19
CASSPPGQGPHEQYF
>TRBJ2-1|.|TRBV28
CASSLEGGSYNEQFF
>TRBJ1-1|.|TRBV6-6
CASSDVGVNTEAFF
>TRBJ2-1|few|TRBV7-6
CASSLRWSSSYNEQFF
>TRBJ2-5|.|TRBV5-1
CASSWGQGGSETQYF
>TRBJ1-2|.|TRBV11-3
CASSATEFAGYTF
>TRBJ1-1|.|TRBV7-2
CASSPTTNTEAFF
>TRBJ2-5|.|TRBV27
CASSDTGGETQYF
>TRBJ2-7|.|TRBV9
CASSGADPSSYEQYF
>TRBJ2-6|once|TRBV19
CASNEDRGLGANVLTF
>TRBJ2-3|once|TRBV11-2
CASSDRLSTDTQYF
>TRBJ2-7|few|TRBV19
CASRGTLGEQYF
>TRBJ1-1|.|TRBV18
CASSAGRNTEAFF
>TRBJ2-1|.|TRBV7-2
CASESGAIYNEQFF
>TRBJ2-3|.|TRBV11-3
CAGSTGQISTDTQYF
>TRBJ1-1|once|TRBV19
CASRRTRGGTEAFF
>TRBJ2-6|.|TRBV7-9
CASSLGLSGANVLTF
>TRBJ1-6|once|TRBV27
CASADRAYSPLHF
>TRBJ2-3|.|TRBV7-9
CASSLGVSTDTQYF
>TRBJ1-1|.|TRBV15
CATSRERAGTEAFF
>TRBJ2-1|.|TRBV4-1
CASRWGEGPYNEQFF
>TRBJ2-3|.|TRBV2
CASRAGLAGGPWTDTQYF
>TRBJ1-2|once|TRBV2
CASEWDSDYGYTF
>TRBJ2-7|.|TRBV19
CASSIFATYEQYF